Listed here is a single TCR beta chain. The sample belongs to a study of blood T cell repertoires in COVID-19. CDR3 size: 14 residues. Per the germline V gene, CDR1 is LGHDT and CDR2 is YNNKEL (reference sequence). V shed 6 bases and J 2 bases; nucleotides not matched to a gene: 5. Profiling relied on immunoSEQ multiplex PCR, and the TCRdb table lists in-frame clones only, not all of them. The sample gives some 100,000 clones, 85% of which show up once; approximately 12% is in the top ten. The receptor was derived from a woman in her 70s with active or convalescent COVID-19. The rearrangement uses TRBV3-1 (or the pseudogene TRBV3-2) and TRBJ2-5; TRBD2 matches 8 bases. Sequences were obtained from peripheral blood. The CDR3 spells CASSSGVAQETQYF. In nucleotides, the CDR3 is TGTGCCAGCAGTAGCGGGGTTGCACAAGAGACCCAGTACTTC.